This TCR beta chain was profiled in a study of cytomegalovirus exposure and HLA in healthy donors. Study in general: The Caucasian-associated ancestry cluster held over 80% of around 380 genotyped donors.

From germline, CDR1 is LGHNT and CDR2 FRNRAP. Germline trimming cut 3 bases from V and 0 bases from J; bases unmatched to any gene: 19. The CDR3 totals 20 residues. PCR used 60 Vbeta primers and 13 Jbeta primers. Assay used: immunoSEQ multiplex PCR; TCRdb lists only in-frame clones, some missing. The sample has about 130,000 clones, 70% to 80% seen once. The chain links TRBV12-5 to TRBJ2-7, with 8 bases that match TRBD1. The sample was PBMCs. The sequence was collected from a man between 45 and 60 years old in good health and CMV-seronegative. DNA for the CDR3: TGTGCTAGTGGTTTCCCCCACCGGGACAGGCCGATTGAGAGCTCCTACGAGCAGTACTTC. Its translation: CASGFPHRDRPIESSYEQYF.